One T cell receptor (beta chain) is described in this entry. The antigen is undetermined. The CDR3 has 15 amino acids. Germline CDR1 MDHEN, CDR2 SYDVKM. With 5 bases removed from V and 0 bases from J, the gap between germline ends came to 11 bases. The data were obtained in a study of shared clonotypes between healthy human individuals. Study outcomes and limitations: It was only blood that was sampled, and tissue repertoires likely differ.

Clones were sequenced by immunoSEQ multiplex PCR, and TCRdb holds only the in-frame ones, with some missing. Here the sample spans a few million clones, around 95% being singletons. A split of CD4+ cells into CD45RA+ naive and CD45RA-negative memory subsets was performed. Sequenced material: naive CD4+ T cells sorted from blood. Subset specified: CD45RA+ positively selected. The V and J genes are TRBV28 and TRBJ1-3; D not certain. The clonotype originates from a man between 18 and 35 years old in good health. The CDR3 bases are TGTGCCAGCAGTCTCGTCAGGACCTCTGGAAACACCATATATTTT. The encoded protein is CASSLVRTSGNTIYF.